The present entry profiles one T cell receptor beta chain with its context. This clone's antigen is unknown. No much larger clone exists at a distance of one base, and base qualities are not known. In total, 630 or so healthy bone marrow donors made up the cohort. All cohort members were sampled while nominally healthy, although unrecorded immune exposures were likely present. The donor was CMV seronegative and was included in the group of 352 seronegative cohort members. A peripheral blood sample was provided by each donor, and peripheral blood mononuclear cells were used for TCR beta sequencing. Genomic DNA was extracted from the blood cell samples with the Qiagen DNeasy Blood Extraction Kit. This sample is drawn from a study of cytomegalovirus exposure and HLA in healthy donors (TCRdb year 2017). About the study as a whole: In an earlier analysis of roughly 590 of the donors, about 260 Gb of sequence data and 90 million to 120 million unique TCR beta sequences from some 170 million T cells were reported. An early release that covered fewer than 750 HLA-typed donors contained approximately 300 gigabases of sequencing data and about 84 million unique TCR sequences. The genetic ancestry cluster associated with self-reported Caucasian donors included over 80% of the roughly 400 genotyped donors. The study was designed to test whether signatures of past pathogen exposure could be identified by cataloging public T cell receptors. The study profiled the T cell repertoires of about 640 subjects by immunosequencing and related them to cytomegalovirus serostatus. Besides the first cohort of roughly 640 subjects, a separate validation cohort made up of some 110 different subjects was used. The study combined high-throughput TCR immunosequencing, statistical association of individual TCRs with disease status, and machine learning to predict cytomegalovirus infection status. A later analysis re-analyzed previously published TCR beta repertoires from 666 donors and added high-resolution HLA genotyping to study TCR occurrence patterns. Rather than drawing on any new phenotypic data, the later analysis identified candidate immune exposures from TCR beta sequences and the way those sequences occurred across donors. An earlier analysis of 500 to 650 of the donors applied high-throughput TCR beta sequencing to assess whether each TCR beta V gene segment acted as functional or pseudogenic. Alongside the repertoire data, information on donor age, sex, ethnicity and CMV serostatus was compiled. A later genetic analysis took genome-wide SNP genotypes for about 55% of the 666 donors and used that subset as a discovery cohort. All discovery cohort repertoires had been generated on a single sequencing platform. HLA typing covered class I and class II loci at four-digit resolution. Typing coverage differed by locus: A, B, C, DRB1 and DQB1 were typed in about 629-630 donors, DQA1 in 522, DPA1 in around 580, and DPB1 in approximately 450. Four to six DR-DQ haplotypes were handled as single units for association and clustering, since linkage in the cohort was strong. Across under 500 genotyped donors of the cohort, an average of about 250,000 unique TCR beta nucleotide sequences per donor were sequenced, and roughly 20% of those sequences were non-productive. General study outcomes and caveats: Across donors, most TCR sequences were observed very rarely, whereas some public TCRs were present in many individuals. The study listed 170 or so TCR beta chains as associated with cytomegalovirus. In a later analysis, most CMV-associated TCR beta chains were found to appear HLA-restricted, with HLA associations seemingly driven largely by CMV exposure. Linkage disequilibrium might explain the correlated functional status among segregating V segments, but an unknown experimental factor could not be ruled out. A further reported finding was that TCR beta sequences accurately predicted the HLA-A and HLA-B alleles for most subjects in the first cohort. In a later genetic analysis, a missense DCLRE1C variant was associated with V-gene and J-gene trimming of TCR beta chains, and the association was replicated in an independent cohort. The 87-base-pair reads could not distinguish some IMGT-functional V segments, including TRBV6-2 and TRBV6-3, so those segments were excluded. The presence/absence analyses assumed that sequencing depth was roughly uniform across donors, and that assumption may not be true. At a false discovery rate of 0.05, a later analysis linked roughly 17,000 TCR beta sequences to specific HLA alleles. When HLA alleles, especially DR and DQ, strongly co-occurred, TCR associations were difficult to assign to individual alleles. HLA typing was unavailable for some donors at each locus, so association tests used only the typed subset. For the cohort, immune exposure information was limited to CMV serostatus. According to a later genetic analysis, donors in an Asian-associated ancestry cluster had fewer N-insertions in productive TCRs than the roughly 700-donor mean. In vitro tests confirmed that a few of the cytomegalovirus-associated TCR beta chains recognize cytomegalovirus antigens. In a later analysis, the rate of TCR association differed among HLA loci, with DRB1 alleles having the most associated TCRs and HLA-C alleles having the fewest. Seventeen rarely observed V segments, including chromosome 9 orphons, were excluded from the earlier analysis of a few hundred of the donors because counts were too low. Compared with equally common non-associated chains, HLA-associated TCR beta chains in a later analysis were more clonally expanded and had lower generation probabilities. This cohort had only TCR beta chains sequenced, and the lack of alpha or paired-chain data limited which features could be detected. In an earlier analysis of more than 500 of the donors, most TCR beta V segments appeared in productive rearrangements about 87% or about 30% of the time, broadly matching IMGT annotations. A later analysis reported that several top co-occurrence clusters appeared linked to parvovirus B19, influenza, CMV and Epstein-Barr virus. The classifier was reported to diagnose cytomegalovirus status with high specificity and sensitivity in both the original and validation cohorts. A cluster of highly shared sequence variants was judged likely to be a technical artifact of the sequencing pipeline. The authors suggested that the approach could potentially be extended to other disease states and immunological phenotypes.

Including the terminal cysteine and phenylalanine, the CDR3 comprises 14 residues. The sequence is cut down to CDR3 DNA, 42 bases in frame from base 1. CDR1 and CDR2 are drawn from the germline V gene: SGHRS, YFSETQ. Unmatched junction bases come to 3, with V trimmed by 1 base and J by 4 bases. The library was built by means of the immunoSEQ multiplex PCR assay. The multiplex PCR relied on a mix of 60 forward primers for TCR Vbeta segments and 13 reverse primers for TCR Jbeta segments. Amplification of the CDR3 region of rearranged TCR beta genes was performed with a multiplex PCR assay on genomic DNA. The Illumina HiSeq System was used to sequence the amplified TCR beta libraries as 87-base-pair reads. From the authors' description of their analysis: Across the 666 repertoires, a later analysis counted some 80 million unique TCR beta chains, 9.5 million to 12 million of which were shared by at least two donors. Raw reads were error-corrected and collapsed into unique sequences with a nearest-neighbor algorithm that merged closely related sequences to remove PCR and sequencing errors. CDR3 sequences were aligned to IMGT reference sequences to assign V, D and J gene segments. Each retained sequence needed at least a six-nucleotide match to both a V gene segment and a J gene segment. A rearrangement counted as productive if the CDR3 had no stop codons and remained in frame with V and J, and every other rearrangement counted as non-productive. CDR3 was defined by IMGT convention, running from the second conserved V-encoded cysteine to the conserved J-encoded phenylalanine. In an earlier analysis of 550 to 650 of the donors, sequences lacking an unambiguous match to a single V gene segment were excluded. An earlier analysis of some 500 of the donors classified V segments as functional when productive rearrangements were above 56.7% and as segregating when the standard deviation between donors was above 5%. To diagnose cytomegalovirus status from the catalog of TCR beta chain sequences, a statistical classification framework was built. In a later analysis, TCR nucleotide sequences were compared against IMGT/GENE-DB human TR gene sequences so that V and J genes could be assigned. A later analysis assigned CDR3 sequences and most-parsimonious VDJ recombination scenarios with the TCRdist pipeline. A later analysis defined each TCR beta chain by its CDR3 amino acid sequence plus V-gene family, and excluded reads lacking a unique V-gene family. As a way to deal with suspected cross-contamination and a sequencing artifact, a later analysis dropped 450 to 700 nucleotide sequences that were highly shared and had low generation probability. A later analysis calculated a clonal expansion index for each public chain from normalized within-repertoire ranks of inferred template counts. In a later analysis, generation probabilities were computed with a VDJ recombination model fitted to out-of-frame rearrangements, and the resulting probabilities were checked against IGoR. Hypergeometric tests were used in a later analysis to score TCR-TCR, TCR-HLA and TCR-CMV co-occurrence, with a repertoire-size bias correction applied to the TCR pairs. To estimate false discovery rates, a later analysis permuted the HLA or CMV assignments 20 times. In a later analysis, co-occurring TCRs were grouped using DBSCAN, with TCRdist sequence similarity added in when clustering inside HLA-allele-positive subsets. Repertoires with fewer than 30,000 or more than 120,000 public chains, plus five repertoires with anomalous nucleotide sharing, were excluded from co-occurrence clustering. Here the immuneACCESS table is served through TCRdb, limited to in-frame sequences with V and J called. Missing clones are a known gap in these copies; in checked studies unresolved V genes cover under half, and the rest lacks a known reason. V, J and clone size are those of that table, while D and trimming were read from the DNA. The sample contains about 140,000 clones, approximately 83% of them found a single time. The top ten clones comprise around 3.1% of the sample.

The receptor comes from a male donor in good health and CMV-seronegative. Recombination connected TRBV5-1 to TRBJ1-2, and 8 junctional nucleotides match TRBD1. Material: PBMCs. The CDR3 region: CASSLQGAGYGYTF. The nucleotide sequence reads as follows: TGCGCCAGCAGCTTGCAGGGGGCGGGCTATGGCTACACCTTC.